The sequence of this TCR beta chain was determined in a study of T cell responses to AZD1222 COVID-19 vaccine. Study findings and constraints: Unmutated variant regions are reportedly targeted by nearly half of spike-specific TCRs. At study baseline, merely roughly 6 AZD1222 recipients were seropositive. The donor cohort was predominantly white British with a female majority, and clonal diversity may have been underestimated. Spike-specific TCR repertoires showed rising breadth and depth after two AZD1222 doses.

Profiled with immunoSEQ multiplex PCR; TCRdb holds only in-frame clones, not every one. The sample includes over 150,000 clones, roughly 92% of them seen just once. Concerning this clone: Antigen specificity is unknown.

Germline V gives CDR1 MNHEY, CDR2 SMNVEV (reference sequence). V lost 4 bases, J lost 0 bases, and 10 bases lay in between. CDR3 length: 15 residues. The chain uses TRBV27 and TRBJ2-1, with no clear D. This clonotype was obtained from an adult who received the AZD1222 COVID-19 vaccine. Sequences were derived from peripheral blood, sampled 28 days after the second AZD1222 dose. CDR3 in amino acids: CASSSTSDSYNEQFF. CDR3 nucleotides: TGTGCCAGCAGTTCCACTTCCGACTCCTACAATGAGCAGTTCTTC.